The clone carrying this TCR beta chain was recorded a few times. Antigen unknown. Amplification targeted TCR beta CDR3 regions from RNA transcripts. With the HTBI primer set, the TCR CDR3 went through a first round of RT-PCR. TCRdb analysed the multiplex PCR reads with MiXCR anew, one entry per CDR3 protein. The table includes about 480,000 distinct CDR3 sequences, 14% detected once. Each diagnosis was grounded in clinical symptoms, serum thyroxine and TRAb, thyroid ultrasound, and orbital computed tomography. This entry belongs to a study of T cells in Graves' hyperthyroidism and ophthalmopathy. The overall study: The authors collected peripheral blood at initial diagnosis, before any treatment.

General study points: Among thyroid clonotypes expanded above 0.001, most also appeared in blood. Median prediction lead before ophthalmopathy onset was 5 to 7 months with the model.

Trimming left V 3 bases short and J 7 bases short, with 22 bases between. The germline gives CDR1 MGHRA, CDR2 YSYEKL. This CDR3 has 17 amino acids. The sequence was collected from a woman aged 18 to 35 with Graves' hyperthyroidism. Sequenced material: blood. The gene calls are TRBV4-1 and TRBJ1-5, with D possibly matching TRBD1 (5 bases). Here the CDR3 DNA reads TGCGCCAGCAGCCATTCCCGGACCGGAGGGGTGAGACAGCCCCAGCATTTT. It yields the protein CASSHSRTGGVRQPQHF.